This TCR beta chain was captured by sequencing in a study of shared clonotypes between healthy human individuals (dated by TCRdb to about 2020). In terms of the full investigation: A couple of women and a few men aged 18 to 49 years were included in the cohort. Per donor, three plates each were used for CD4 naive and CD4 memory, two for CD8 naive, and one for CD8 memory. To estimate repertoire size and how much clonotypes are shared between individuals, the study performed deep sequencing of blood TCR repertoires from a few healthy adults. Per donor, leukapheresis produced somewhere between about 0.9 and 9.5 billion PBMCs. Different laboratories and diverse techniques were used to prepare libraries and sequence TCR repertoires, to increase sequencing depth and limit assay-specific biases.

Using the deep immunoSEQ assay, multiplex PCR amplified TCR CDR3 regions from genomic DNA. Genomic DNA extracted from each cell subset was distributed evenly over all wells of several immunoSEQ 96-well plates, and each plate served as one replicate. Each replicate PCR for sorted subsets received around 0.2 ug genomic DNA, equal to 30,000 or so T cell genomes. Purified libraries were measured with a Qubit 3.0 fluorometer, size-checked on a Bioanalyzer 2100, and measured again with the KAPA Library Quantification kit. Each immunoSEQ 96-well plate was sequenced on its own single-read 150-cycle Illumina NextSeq 550 flow cell. For the original study's pipeline: Because the immunoSEQ output held only junctional sequences and lacked quality scores, the filtering could not match the filtering applied to full-length reads. To assign V/J genes and CDR3, sequences were annotated using PyIR, a Python wrapper for IgBLAST v1.9, with IMGT germline references. Reads were filtered out if the reads had weak V/J assignments (E-value above 1e-6), no CDR3, stop codons, out-of-frame junctions, or ambiguous translated residues. V3J clonotypes were defined by identical inferred V gene, J gene, and CDR3 amino acid sequence. The percentage overlap between two repertoires was calculated by dividing the number of shared unique clonotypes by the size of the smaller repertoire. Repertoire richness was assessed with RTK rarefaction, the Chao1 estimator, and Recon v2.1 estimates of unobserved clonotypes. For all TCRbeta clonotypes obtained by the gDNA method from a few donors, generation probabilities were computed with OLGA. The source is immuneACCESS, and TCRdb retained only in-frame sequences with V and J called. Part of the clones is not carried over; for the studies checked, unresolved V genes explain less than half of this, and the remainder is unexplained. V and J calls and clone size follow that table, whereas D and trimming were derived from the DNA. Recorded for this sample are about 1.5 million clones; around 95% of them occurred a single time. The ten largest clones represent more than 0.9% of the sample.

Details on this clone: Its antigen specificity is not known. No much larger clonotype is one base removed from it; base qualities were not supplied.

Healthy HIV-negative adults with no recently reported acute infections or vaccinations were included as donors. Every donor was a Caucasian adult living in Nashville, Tennessee, USA. CD4+ T cells were enriched by magnetic negative selection, after which naive cells were positively selected on CD45RA and the negative fraction was taken as the memory subset. Blood was collected by leukapheresis, and PBMCs were isolated by Ficoll-Histopaque density gradient centrifugation and then cryopreserved in liquid nitrogen vapor phase. Purity and quantity of every magnetically sorted T cell population were checked by analytical flow cytometry. Genomic DNA was isolated from each sorted fraction and quantified by UV absorbance on a Nanodrop 2000c. General findings and caveats noted by the study authors: Larger estimated clonotype richness was generally found for naive subsets than for memory subsets. Higher generation probabilities were observed for clonotypes shared by all four sorted-subset donors than for non-shared clonotypes. Rarefaction of sorted-subset datasets indicated incomplete sequencing despite the large sequencing depth. The genetic and exposure-history diversity represented was limited by the small number of donors. Pairwise subsampling led to the expectation that sequencing depth would affect the degree of clonotype sharing among donors. Sampling was limited to blood, and TCR repertoires in tissue likely differ from TCR repertoires in blood. Across a handful of donors, approximately 4.9% of naive CD4, approximately 4% of naive CD8, under 2.5% of memory CD4, and approximately 0.4% of memory CD8 clonotypes were shared.

The receptor comes from a man aged 25 to 45 in good health. Sequenced sample: naive CD4+ T cells sorted from blood. The sample's cell subset or site label is to be understood as: CD45RA+ positively selected.

The CDR3 has the sequence CASSSPSGGAETQYF. The base sequence is TGCGCCAGCAGCTCTCCTAGCGGGGGCGCAGAGACCCAGTACTTC. The chain is made from TRBV5-1 and TRBJ2-5; a stretch of 10 junction bases matches TRBD2. Germline trimming: 3 bases from V, 4 bases from J; junction bases outside gene matches: 6. CDR1 and CDR2, looked up from the germline V gene, are SGHRS and YFSETQ. Including cysteine and phenylalanine, the CDR3 has 15 amino acids. Only the CDR3 region is kept as DNA, spanning 45 bases read in frame from base 1.